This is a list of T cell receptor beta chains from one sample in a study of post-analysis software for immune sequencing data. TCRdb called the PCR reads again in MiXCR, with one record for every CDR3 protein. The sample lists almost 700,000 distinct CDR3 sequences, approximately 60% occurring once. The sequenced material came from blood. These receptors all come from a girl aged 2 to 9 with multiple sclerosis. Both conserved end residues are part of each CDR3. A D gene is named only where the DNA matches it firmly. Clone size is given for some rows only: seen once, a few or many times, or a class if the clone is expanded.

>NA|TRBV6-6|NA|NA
CASSSVGQLNYEQYF
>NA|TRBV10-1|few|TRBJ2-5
CASSDDSRQETQYF
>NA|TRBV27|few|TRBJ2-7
CASNKLSELAVQYF
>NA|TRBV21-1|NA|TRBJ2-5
CASSKTAGGRSRHQETQYF
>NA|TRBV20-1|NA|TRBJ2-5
CSARQQETQYF
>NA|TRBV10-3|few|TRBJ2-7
CAISESKEDQYF
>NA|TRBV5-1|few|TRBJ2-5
CASSIAREQYF
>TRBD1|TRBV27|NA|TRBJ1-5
CASSPGTGIYQPQHF
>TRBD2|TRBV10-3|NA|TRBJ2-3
CAIRVAGEGDTQYF
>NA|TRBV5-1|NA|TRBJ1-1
CASSLTGAPNTEAFF
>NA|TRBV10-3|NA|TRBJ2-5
CAISELFAGTDKETRYF
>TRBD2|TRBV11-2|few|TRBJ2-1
CASSLVGGGAPWTYNEQFF
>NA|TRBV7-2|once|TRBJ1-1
CASSPAWAWSTEAFF
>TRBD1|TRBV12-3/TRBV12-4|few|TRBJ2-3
CASKLQGDSTDTQYF
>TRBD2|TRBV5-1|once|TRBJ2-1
CASSLGLAGKVEQFF
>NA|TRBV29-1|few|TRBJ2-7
CSVAGGRDEQYF
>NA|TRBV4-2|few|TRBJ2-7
CASSQDPDSGAFHEQYF
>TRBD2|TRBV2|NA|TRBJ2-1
CASSEVASSAGLAGPSSYNEQFF
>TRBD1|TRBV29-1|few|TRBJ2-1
CSVHRDRGSEQFF
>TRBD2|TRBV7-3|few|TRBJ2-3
CASSPRLAGVPDTQYF
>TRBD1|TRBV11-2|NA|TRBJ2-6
CASTNRDRGTGANVLTF
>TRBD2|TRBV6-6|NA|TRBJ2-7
CASSREEGYEQYF
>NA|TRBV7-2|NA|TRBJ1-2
CASSSPTNGYTF